The present entry profiles one T cell receptor (beta chain) with its context. The antigen is not known. The PCR made use of 60 Vbeta and 13 Jbeta primers. Here immunoSEQ multiplex PCR was the method, and the copy in TCRdb shows in-frame clones only, minus some. The repertoire holds roughly 160,000 clones, with about four fifths as singletons. The sample comes from a study of cytomegalovirus exposure and HLA in healthy donors. Findings and caveats of the study: Sequencing artifact likely explains a cluster of highly shared sequence variants. Presence/absence analyses rested on an assumption that sequencing depth was roughly uniform across donors. There were three CMV-associated chains whose specificity for CMV antigens was confirmed in vitro. Most TCRs appeared rarely, but some public TCRs recurred in many donors.

The V gene end was trimmed by 5 bases and the J gene end by 4 bases; junction bases not matched to a gene: 9. This CDR3 is built from 16 residues. Germline assignment: CDR1 LNHDA and CDR2 SQIVND (reference sequence). This chain joins TRBV19 and TRBJ1-4; TRBD1 aligns across 8 bases. The sequencing input was PBMCs. This receptor was identified in a man aged 45-60 years in good health and CMV-seropositive. The chain's CDR3 is CASSATGDYGNEKLFF. CDR3 DNA sequence: TGTGCCAGTAGTGCGACAGGGGATTATGGTAATGAAAAACTGTTTTTT.